The T cell receptor beta chain under discussion was sequenced for a study of T-cell memory formation after mild COVID-19. On the study more broadly: Across donors, TCR clusters were largely donor specific.

TCR alpha and TCR beta cDNA libraries carrying sample barcodes and UMIs were produced by 5'RACE using constant-segment primers. TCRdb fed the 5' RACE reads into MiXCR, producing one record per CDR3 protein. The sample lists 140,000 to 150,000 distinct CDR3 sequences; about 5.7% were seen once. Broader study findings: A balance of CD4 and CD8 characterized clones contracting day 15 to 85, whereas later expanders leaned CD4+. In pre-infection memory, a portion of responding clones appeared, which suggested that cross-reactive memory joined.

Germline CDR1 and CDR2: LGHNA and YNFKEQ. The V and J ends lost 4 bases and 1 base, in that order; junction bases with no gene match: 5. The CDR3 has 17 residues. Concerning this clonotype itself: As yet, its antigen is unknown.

The rearrangement joins TRBV4-2 to TRBJ2-3; 13 bases agree with TRBD2. This clonotype was obtained from an adult woman who had mild COVID-19 (a few samples of this study predate the infection). Cell type and time point are not known. The specimen sequenced was PBMCs or a T cell subset sorted from them (not recorded which). CDR3 bases: TGTGCCAGCAGCCCGATGGGGACTAGCGGGGGCACAGATACGCAGTATTTT. Its protein is CASSPMGTSGGTDTQYF.